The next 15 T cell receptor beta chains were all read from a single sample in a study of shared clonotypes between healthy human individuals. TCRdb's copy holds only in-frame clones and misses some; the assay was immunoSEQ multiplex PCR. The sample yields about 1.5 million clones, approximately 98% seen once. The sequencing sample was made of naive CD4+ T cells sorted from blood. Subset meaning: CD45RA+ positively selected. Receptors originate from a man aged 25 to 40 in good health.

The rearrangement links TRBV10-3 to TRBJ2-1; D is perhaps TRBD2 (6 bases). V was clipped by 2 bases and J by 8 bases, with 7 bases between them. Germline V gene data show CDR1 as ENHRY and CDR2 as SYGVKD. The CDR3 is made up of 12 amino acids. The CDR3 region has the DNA TGTGCCATCAGTGAGACTAGCTATGAGCAGTTCTTC. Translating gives CAISETSYEQFF.

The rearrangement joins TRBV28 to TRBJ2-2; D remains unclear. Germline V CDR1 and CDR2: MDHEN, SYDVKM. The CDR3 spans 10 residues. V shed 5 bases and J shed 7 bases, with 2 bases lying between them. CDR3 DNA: TGTGCCAGCAGTGGCGGGGAGCTGTTTTTT. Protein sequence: CASSGGELFF.

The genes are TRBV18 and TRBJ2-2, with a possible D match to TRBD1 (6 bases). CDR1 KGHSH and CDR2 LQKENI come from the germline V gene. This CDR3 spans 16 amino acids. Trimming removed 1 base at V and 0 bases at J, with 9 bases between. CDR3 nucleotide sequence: TGTGCCAGCTCACCACTAGGGACACCGAACACCGGGGAGCTGTTTTTT. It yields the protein CASSPLGTPNTGELFF.

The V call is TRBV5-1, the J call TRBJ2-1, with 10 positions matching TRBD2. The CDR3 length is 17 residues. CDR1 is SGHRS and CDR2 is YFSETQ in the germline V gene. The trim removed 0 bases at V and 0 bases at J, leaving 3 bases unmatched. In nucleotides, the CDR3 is TGCGCCAGCAGCTTGGAACTAGCGGGGAGCTCCTACAATGAGCAGTTCTTC. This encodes CASSLELAGSSYNEQFF.

CDR3 loop: CAWRIRRGNTEAFF. CDR3 DNA: TGTGCCTGGAGGATCAGGAGGGGGAACACTGAAGCTTTCTTT. The J gene is TRBJ1-1, the V gene TRBV30; TRBD1 might be the D (5 bases). The CDR3 has 14 amino acids. The germline gives CDR1 GTSNPN, CDR2 SVGIG (reference sequence). The germline V and J ends were trimmed by 3 bases and 1 base, with 12 bases remaining between them.

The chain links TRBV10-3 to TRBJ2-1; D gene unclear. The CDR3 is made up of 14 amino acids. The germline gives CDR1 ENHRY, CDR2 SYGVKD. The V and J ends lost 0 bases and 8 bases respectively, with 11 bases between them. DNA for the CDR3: TGTGCCATCAGTGAGTCGTACAGCAGCGATGAGCAGTTCTTC. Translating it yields CAISESYSSDEQFF.

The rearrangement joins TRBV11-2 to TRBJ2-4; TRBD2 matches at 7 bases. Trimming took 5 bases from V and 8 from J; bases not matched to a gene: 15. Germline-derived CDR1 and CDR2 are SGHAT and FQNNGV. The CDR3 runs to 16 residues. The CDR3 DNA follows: TGTGCCAGCAGCCCAGCTTTCGGGAGGCAAGGGTACATTCAGTACTTC. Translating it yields CASSPAFGRQGYIQYF.

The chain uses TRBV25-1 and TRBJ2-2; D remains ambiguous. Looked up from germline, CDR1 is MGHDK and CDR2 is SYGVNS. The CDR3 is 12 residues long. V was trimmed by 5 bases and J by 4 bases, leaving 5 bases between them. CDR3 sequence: CASSSLTGELFF. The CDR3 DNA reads TGTGCCAGCAGTTCACTCACCGGGGAGCTGTTTTTT.

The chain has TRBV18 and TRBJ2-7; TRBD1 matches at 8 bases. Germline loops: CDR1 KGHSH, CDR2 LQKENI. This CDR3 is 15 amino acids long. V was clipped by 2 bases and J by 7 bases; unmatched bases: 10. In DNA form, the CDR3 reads TGTGCCAGCTCACCAATTTCAGGGGGCGGAAAGGAGCAGTACTTC. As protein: CASSPISGGGKEQYF.

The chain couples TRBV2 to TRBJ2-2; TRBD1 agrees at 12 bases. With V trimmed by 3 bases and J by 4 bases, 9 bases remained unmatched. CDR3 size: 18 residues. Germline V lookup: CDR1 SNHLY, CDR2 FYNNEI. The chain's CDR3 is CASSDPGQGALGTGELFF. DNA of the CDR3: TGTGCCAGCAGTGACCCGGGACAGGGGGCGTTGGGCACCGGGGAGCTGTTTTTT.

Here the CDR3 DNA reads TGTGCCAGCAGTGAACGGGGGCCGTCCTACGAGCAGTACTTC. Translation gives CASSERGPSYEQYF. The chain is built from TRBV6-1 and TRBJ2-7; D tentatively reads TRBD1 or TRBD2 (6 bases each). Germline V gene data show CDR1 as MNHNS and CDR2 as SASEGT. V lost 2 bases and J lost 1, with 9 bases in between. The CDR3 covers 14 residues.

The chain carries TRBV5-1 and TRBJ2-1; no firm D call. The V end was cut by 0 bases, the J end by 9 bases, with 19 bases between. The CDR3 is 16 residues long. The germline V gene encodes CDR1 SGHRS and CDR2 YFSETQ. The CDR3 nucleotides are TGCGCCAGCAGCTTGGCCGCCGGGCCTCGATCAACTGAGCAGTTCTTC. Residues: CASSLAAGPRSTEQFF.

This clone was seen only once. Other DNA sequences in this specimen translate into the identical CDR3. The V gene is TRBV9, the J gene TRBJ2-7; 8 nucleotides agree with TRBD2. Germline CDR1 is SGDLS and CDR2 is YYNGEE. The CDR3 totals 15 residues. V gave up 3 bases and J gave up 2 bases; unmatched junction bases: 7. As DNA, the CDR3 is TGTGCCAGCAGCGCTGGACTAGCAGAGACCTACGAGCAGTACTTC. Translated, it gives CASSAGLAETYEQYF.

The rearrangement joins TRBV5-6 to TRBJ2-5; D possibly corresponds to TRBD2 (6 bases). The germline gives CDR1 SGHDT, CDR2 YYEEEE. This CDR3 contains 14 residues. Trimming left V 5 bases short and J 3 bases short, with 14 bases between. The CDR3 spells CASRAGLHKETQYF. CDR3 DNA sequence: TGTGCCAGCAGAGCGGGCCTCCACAAAGAGACCCAGTACTTC.

CDR3: CASSLAQGAYGYTF. The CDR3 bases are TGCGCCAGCAGCTTGGCACAGGGTGCGTATGGCTACACCTTC. The chain links TRBV5-1 to TRBJ1-2, with a tentative D call TRBD1 (6 bases). V was cut by 0 bases and J by 5 bases, with 11 bases left in between. This CDR3 has 14 amino acids. CDR1 and CDR2 from the germline V gene are SGHRS and YFSETQ.